Listed here is a single T cell receptor beta chain. Patients who had autoimmune disease history or got systemic immunosuppression were left out. The assay was immunoSEQ multiplex PCR, and TCRdb's table has in-frame clones only and misses some. The data show tens of thousands of clones, with roughly 80% seen just once and about 5% held by the top ten. The CDR3 has 15 residues. V lost 10 bases and J lost 6, with 21 bases in between. The germline V gene encodes CDR1 MNHEY and CDR2 SMNVEV (reference sequence). The sample comes from a study of OX40 agonist ivuxolimab in advanced cancers. The receptor was isolated from an adult with an advanced solid tumor such as melanoma, head and neck, liver or kidney cancer. V usage is TRBV27 and J usage is TRBJ2-2; D possibly corresponds to TRBD2 (6 bases). Source: CD4+ or CD8+ T cells sorted from blood, taken in a trial of the OX40 agonist ivuxolimab. The CDR3 region is CATTGGALSAGELFF. In DNA, the CDR3 is TGTGCCACCACCGGCGGGGCCCTGTCCGCCGGGGAGCTGTTTTTT.